This TCR beta chain was identified in a study of shared clonotypes between healthy human individuals. This clone was counted a single time. Other DNA variants within this sample encode the same CDR3. Naivety among CD8 cells was defined by CD45RO negativity and positive CCR7 selection, thereby excluding terminally differentiated effector memory CD45RA+ cells. There are 15 residues in the CDR3. CDR1 is MGHRA, CDR2 YSYEKL, per germline. V gave up 1 base and J gave up 1 base; unmatched junction bases: 2. Repertoires were generated with immunoSEQ multiplex PCR, while TCRdb's copy carries only in-frame clones and drops some. The sample lists some 2.1 million clones, about 95% occurring once.

The TCR was taken from a man aged 18 to 29 in good health. The V gene is TRBV4-1, the J gene TRBJ1-1; 8 bases are shared with TRBD1. The sample consisted of naive CD8+ T cells sorted from blood. CDR3 amino acids: CASSQAGTGNTEAFF. CDR3 DNA: TGCGCCAGCAGCCAAGCCGGGACAGGGAACACTGAAGCTTTCTTT.